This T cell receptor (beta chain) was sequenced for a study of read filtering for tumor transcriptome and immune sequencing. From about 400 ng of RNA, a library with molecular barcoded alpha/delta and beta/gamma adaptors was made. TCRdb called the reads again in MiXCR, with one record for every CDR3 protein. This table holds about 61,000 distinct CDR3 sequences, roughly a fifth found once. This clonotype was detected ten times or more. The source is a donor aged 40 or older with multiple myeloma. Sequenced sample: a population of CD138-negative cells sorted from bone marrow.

The CDR3: CASKRTSTGAGELFF. CDR3 DNA: TGTGCCAGCAAGAGGACCTCAACGGGGGCCGGGGAGCTGTTTTTT. The chain recombines TRBV6-4 with TRBJ2-2; D might be TRBD2 (6 bases). Trimming shortened V by 7 bases and J by 6 bases, and 18 bases separated the two germline ends. Germline V gene sequence: CDR1 MRHNA, CDR2 SNTAGT. The CDR3 runs 15 residues.